These 13 T cell receptor beta chains originate from one sample sequenced in a study of blood T cell repertoires in COVID-19. Sequencing used immunoSEQ multiplex PCR; TCRdb keeps in-frame clones, though not all of them. The sample consists of over 250,000 clones, approximately 86% of them appearing once. What was sequenced was peripheral blood. These receptors came from a man in his forties who had recovered from COVID-19.

The rearrangement uses TRBV29-1 and TRBJ1-2; D is uncertain. Trimming took off 3 bases at V and 7 bases at J, with 15 bases between the two ends. CDR1 SQVTM and CDR2 ANQGSEA come from the germline V gene. CDR3 length equals 13 residues. The CDR3 DNA reads as TGCAGCGTTGACTACGACAAAAACGGTGGCTACACCTTC. This translates into CSVDYDKNGGYTF.

The V and J genes are TRBV27 and TRBJ2-5, with 10 nucleotides matching TRBD2. Germline CDR1 is MNHEY and CDR2 is SMNVEV (reference sequence). The CDR3 extends over 15 amino acids. With 7 bases clipped from V and 5 bases from J, the junction kept 10 bases outside the gene matches. CDR3 residues: CASTPAGGRSETQYF. DNA of the CDR3: TGTGCCAGCACCCCAGCGGGAGGGCGATCGGAGACCCAGTACTTC.

The chain couples TRBV7-2 to TRBJ2-7; tentatively, D is TRBD1 (5 bases). CDR3 length: 16 residues. V was clipped by 3 bases and J by 6 bases, with 21 bases between them. CDR1 and CDR2 (germline): SGHTA, FQGNSA. CDR3 nucleotide sequence: TGTGCCAGCAGCTTCCAAGGTGGACAAGTCCTACGCGAGCAGTACTTC. Amino acids: CASSFQGGQVLREQYF.

This clone was seen only once. The V call is TRBV7-9, the J call TRBJ2-3, with D uncertain. The CDR3 has 10 residues. Looked up from germline, CDR1 is SEHNR and CDR2 is FQNEAQ (reference sequence). V lost 5 bases to trimming and J lost 5 bases, with 2 bases between them. CDR3 sequence reads: CASSLDTQYF. The CDR3 DNA reads as TGTGCCAGCAGCCTAGATACGCAGTATTTT.

The rearrangement uses TRBV3-1 (or the pseudogene TRBV3-2) and TRBJ2-1; D is uncertain. The CDR3 has 14 amino acids. V dropped 2 bases and J dropped 8 bases, with 13 bases sitting between them. CDR1 LGHDT and CDR2 YNNKEL come from the germline V gene (reference sequence). The chain's CDR3 is CASSQTIDSYEQFF. CDR3 nucleotide sequence: TGTGCCAGCAGCCAAACTATCGACTCCTATGAGCAGTTCTTC.

This clone was counted at least ten times. The chain carries TRBV6-4 and TRBJ2-3, with 14 bases lining up with TRBD2. There are 16 residues in the CDR3. Germline-derived CDR1 and CDR2 are MRHNA and SNTAGT. V gave up 5 bases and J gave up 3 bases; unmatched junction bases: 4. Written as DNA, the CDR3 is TGTGCCAGCAGTCAGACTAGCGGGGGGGCAACAGATACGCAGTATTTT. Translation: CASSQTSGGATDTQYF.

V and J are TRBV19 and TRBJ1-2, with 11 positions matching TRBD1. Losses at the gene ends were 8 bases for V and 4 bases for J; bases not matched to a gene: 3. This CDR3 contains 13 residues. Per germline, CDR1 LNHDA and CDR2 SQIVND (reference sequence). CDR3 sequence reads: CASRTGGTYGYTF. In nucleotides, the CDR3 is TGTGCCAGTCGGACAGGGGGCACCTATGGCTACACCTTC. Full variable domain (remainder filled in from reference TRBV19 and TRBJ1-2): DGGITQSPKYLFRKEGQNVTLSCEQNLNHDAMYWYRQDPGQGLRLIYYSQIVNDFQKGDIAEGYSVSREKKESFPLTVTSAQKNPTAFYLCASRTGGTYGYTFGSGTRLTVV.

A single count supports this clone. This chain uses TRBV7-9 with TRBJ2-1; perhaps TRBD1 as D (5 bases). The CDR3 has 15 residues. Germline CDR1 is SEHNR and CDR2 is FQNEAQ (reference sequence). The V end lost 6 bases, the J end lost 0 bases, and 12 bases lay between the germline ends. Here the CDR3 reads CASSPDTHSYNEQFF. The CDR3 DNA follows: TGTGCCAGCAGTCCGGACACTCACTCCTACAATGAGCAGTTCTTC.

The chain couples TRBV5-4 to TRBJ2-7; TRBD2 aligns across 8 bases. This CDR3 comprises 16 residues. Germline V gene lookup returns CDR1 SGHNT and CDR2 YYREEE (reference sequence). Trimming cost V 1 base and J 4 bases; bases outside gene matches: 10. Here the CDR3 reads CASSLLRGGSGYEQYF. CDR3 DNA sequence: TGTGCCAGCAGCTTGCTACGGGGGGGTTCGGGGTACGAGCAGTACTTC.

This clone was counted a few times. V gene TRBV19 combines with J gene TRBJ1-2, with TRBD1 as a possible D gene (5 bases). CDR1 LNHDA and CDR2 SQIVND come from the germline V gene (reference sequence). This CDR3 region has 15 residues. The V end was cut by 5 bases, the J end by 5 bases, with 18 bases between. The CDR3 DNA sequence: TGTGCCAGTAGTCCCCGGGCAGGGTCCTTTTATGGCTACACCTTC. Translating it yields CASSPRAGSFYGYTF.

The rearrangement joins TRBV5-8 to TRBJ1-2; weak D call: TRBD1 (6 bases). Germline V lookup: CDR1 SGHTS, CDR2 YDEGEE. Trimming cost V 4 bases and J 7 bases, with 20 bases left between them. This CDR3 has 15 residues. CDR3 loop: CASSRTTGIPRGYTF. The CDR3 nucleotides are TGTGCCAGCAGCCGGACCACAGGGATACCTCGTGGCTACACCTTC.

The chain recombines TRBV5-5 with TRBJ2-7; 7 nucleotides agree with TRBD2. The germline CDR1 and CDR2 sequences are SGHKS and YYEKEE (reference sequence). V shed 0 bases, J shed 2 bases, and the junction held 5 bases outside the gene matches. CDR3 length: 15 residues. The CDR3 bases are TGTGCCAGCAGCTTGGGGGGGGGACCCCCCTACGAGCAGTACTTC. It encodes CASSLGGGPPYEQYF. Full variable domain (missing parts from reference TRBV5-5 and TRBJ2-7): DAGVTQSPTHLIKTRGQQVTLRCSPISGHKSVSWYQQVLGQGPQFIFQYYEKEERGRGNFPDRFSARQFPNYSSELNVNALLLGDSALYLCASSLGGGPPYEQYFGPGTRLTVT.

The CDR3, as DNA: TGTGCCAGCAGTGAAGCTTTCGCGAGGAGCAATCAGCCCCAGCATTTT. Protein sequence: CASSEAFARSNQPQHF. The V gene is TRBV6-1, the J gene TRBJ1-5; D call uncertain. Germline CDR1 reads MNHNS; CDR2 reads SASEGT. V was trimmed by 0 bases and J by 1 base, leaving 10 bases between them. The CDR3 has 16 amino acids.